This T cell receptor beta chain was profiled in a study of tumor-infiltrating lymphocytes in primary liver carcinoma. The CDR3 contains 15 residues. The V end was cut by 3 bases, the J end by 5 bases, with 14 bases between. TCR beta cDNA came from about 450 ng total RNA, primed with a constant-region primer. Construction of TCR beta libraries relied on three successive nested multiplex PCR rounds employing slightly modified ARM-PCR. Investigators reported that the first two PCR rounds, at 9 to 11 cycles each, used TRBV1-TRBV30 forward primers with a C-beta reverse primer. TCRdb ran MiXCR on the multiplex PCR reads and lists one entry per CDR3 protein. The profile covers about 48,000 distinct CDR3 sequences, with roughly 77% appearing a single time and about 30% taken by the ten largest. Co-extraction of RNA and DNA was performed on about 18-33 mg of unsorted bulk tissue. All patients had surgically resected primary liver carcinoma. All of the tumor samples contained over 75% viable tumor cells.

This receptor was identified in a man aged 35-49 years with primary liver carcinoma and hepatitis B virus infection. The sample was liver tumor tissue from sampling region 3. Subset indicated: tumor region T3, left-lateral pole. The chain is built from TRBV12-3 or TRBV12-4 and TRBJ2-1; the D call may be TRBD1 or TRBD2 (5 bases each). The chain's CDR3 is CASSFRGSTHNEQFF. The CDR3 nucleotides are TGTGCCAGCAGTTTCCGGGGCAGCACCCACAATGAGCAGTTCTTC.